This is a list of T cell receptor beta chains from one sample in a study of blood T cell repertoires in COVID-19. Generated by immunoSEQ multiplex PCR, the TCRdb table keeps only in-frame clones and is missing some. This table holds a few hundred thousand clones, 80% to 90% found once. Sequenced material: peripheral blood. The receptor set was obtained from a man in his 60s with acute or convalescent COVID-19. Both conserved end residues are part of each CDR3. The D gene is left open where the match is weak. Expanded clones are given a class, and other clones once, few, many or no size at all.

>-|TRBV6-5|TRBJ1-1|-
TGTGCCAGCACTACGATTCAGGGGAACACTGAAGCTTTCTTT
CASTTIQGNTEAFF
>-|TRBV7-9|TRBJ1-1|TRBD1
TGTGCCAGCAGAACAGGGGGCACTGAAGCTTTCTTT
CASRTGGTEAFF
>-|TRBV7-2|TRBJ2-5|-
TGTGCCAGCAGCTTTGGCTTGACGGGTGGAGAGACCCAGTACTTC
CASSFGLTGGETQYF
>-|TRBV28|TRBJ2-3|TRBD2
TGTGCCAGCAGTTTAGCCCTAGCGGGAGAGGATACGCAGTATTTT
CASSLALAGEDTQYF
>few|TRBV27|TRBJ1-1|TRBD1
TGTGCCAGCAGTCGGACAGGGGGTACTGAAGCTTTCTTT
CASSRTGGTEAFF
>-|TRBV13|TRBJ2-5|TRBD1
TGTGCCAGCAGTAGGAGACAGGGCCAAGAGACCCAGTACTTC
CASSRRQGQETQYF
>few|TRBV9|TRBJ1-3|-
TGTGCCAGCAGCGCGGGATTTTCGGGGGACACCATATATTTT
CASSAGFSGDTIYF
>-|TRBV2|TRBJ2-3|-
TGTGCCAGCAGTGGCGGGGACACAGATACGCAGTATTTT
CASSGGDTDTQYF
>-|TRBV7-2|TRBJ2-7|TRBD2
TGTGCCAGCAGTTCAATAGCGGGGAGTAACGAGCAGTACTTC
CASSSIAGSNEQYF
>-|TRBV13|TRBJ2-7|TRBD2
TGTGCCAGCAGCTTATCGCTAGCGGGGGGACACGAGCAGTACTTC
CASSLSLAGGHEQYF
>-|TRBV10-1|TRBJ1-4|TRBD1
TGCGCCAGCAGTGAGGGGACAGGGGAGGGAAAACTGTTTTTT
CASSEGTGEGKLFF
>-|TRBV5-5|TRBJ1-2|-
TGTGCCAGCAGCTTGGTTACAGGAGATGGCTACACCTTC
CASSLVTGDGYTF
>-|TRBV5-1|TRBJ2-1|TRBD2
TGCGCCAGCAGCTTGGAGCGCCTAGCGGGAGGGTACAATGAGCAGTTCTTC
CASSLERLAGGYNEQFF
>-|TRBV12-3/TRBV12-4|TRBJ1-2|-
TGTGCCAGCAGCCGAGGGCCGACTGGTGGCTACACCTTC
CASSRGPTGGYTF
>-|TRBV11-2|TRBJ2-1|-
TGTGCCAGCAGCTCCGGACACTACAATGAGCAGTTCTTC
CASSSGHYNEQFF
>-|TRBV5-1|TRBJ2-2|TRBD1
TGCGCCAGCAGCTCCCGGGACAGCCGGACCGGGGAGCTGTTTTTT
CASSSRDSRTGELFF
>few|TRBV11-2|TRBJ2-7|TRBD1
TGTGCCAGCAGCTCCGGACAGGTAGGATCCTACGAGCAGTACTTC
CASSSGQVGSYEQYF
>-|TRBV30|TRBJ1-2|-
TGTGCCTGGAGTGGGGGCAGGGTCTCGTACTATGGCTACACCTTC
CAWSGGRVSYYGYTF
>few|TRBV6-5|TRBJ1-5|-
TGTGCCAGCGGCTGGCGGGGGTTGGGCAATCAGCCCCAGCATTTT
CASGWRGLGNQPQHF
>-|TRBV28|TRBJ2-7|TRBD1
TGTGCCAGCAGTTTGGACAGGGCGGTTATAGGTTACGAGCAGTACTTC
CASSLDRAVIGYEQYF
>-|TRBV7-9|TRBJ2-3|TRBD2
TGTGCCAGCAGCTTGTTAGCGGGAGGAATAGATACGCAGTATTTT
CASSLLAGGIDTQYF
>-|TRBV7-9|TRBJ1-2|-
TGTGCCAGCACCCTTCCGGGTGACCTTGGCTATGGCTACACCTTC
CASTLPGDLGYGYTF
>-|TRBV30|TRBJ2-7|-
TGTGCCTGGGGTCGGGAAGTCTCCTACGAGCAGTACTTC
CAWGREVSYEQYF
>-|TRBV3-1/TRBV3-2|TRBJ1-1|-
TGTGCCAGCAGCCAAGGCAGGGGCCCGGACCTGAACACTGAAGCTTTCTTT
CASSQGRGPDLNTEAFF
>-|TRBV9|TRBJ2-1|TRBD2
TGTGCCAGCAGCGCACGGACTAGCGGGGGTTACAATGAGCAGTTCTTC
CASSARTSGGYNEQFF
>-|TRBV19|TRBJ1-6|-
TGTGCCAGTAGTATACGGAGGACCTATAATTCACCCCTCCACTTT
CASSIRRTYNSPLHF
>-|TRBV7-3|TRBJ2-3|-
TGTGCCAGCAGCTTACAGAGCACAGATACGCAGTATTTT
CASSLQSTDTQYF
>few|TRBV14|TRBJ1-1|-
TGTGCCAGCAGTCCCTTTGGGGCCGCGAACACTGAAGCTTTCTTT
CASSPFGAANTEAFF
>-|TRBV4-1|TRBJ2-5|TRBD2
TGCGCCAGCAGCCAAGAACTTAGGAGGGGAGGGCCAATCTACGAGACCCAGTACTTC
CASSQELRRGGPIYETQYF
>-|TRBV3-1/TRBV3-2|TRBJ2-3|-
TGTGCCAGCACGCCCACAGGTACTAGCACAGATACGCAGTATTTT
CASTPTGTSTDTQYF
>few|TRBV27|TRBJ1-4|TRBD1
TGTGCCAGTGGGACAGGGGGCCATGAAAAACTGTTTTTT
CASGTGGHEKLFF
>-|TRBV9|TRBJ1-6|-
TGTGCCAGCAGCGCTTCCCTGGGGGGGGATTCACCCCTCCACTTT
CASSASLGGDSPLHF
>-|TRBV7-8|TRBJ1-2|TRBD1
TGTGCCAGCAGGTTCACCCCGACAGGGGCGGATGGCTACACCTTC
CASRFTPTGADGYTF
>-|TRBV10-2|TRBJ2-1|TRBD2
TGCGCCAGCAGTGGTCGAGCTAGCGGGGGGTCGTACAATGAGCAGTTCTTC
CASSGRASGGSYNEQFF
>-|TRBV3-1/TRBV3-2|TRBJ2-4|-
TGTGCCAGCAGCCAAGATCCCAGGGCCCGGGCCAAAAACATTCAGTACTTC
CASSQDPRARAKNIQYF
>-|TRBV6-5|TRBJ1-2|-
TGTGCCAGCAGTTACTCGAGCTCCAACTATGGCTACACCTTC
CASSYSSSNYGYTF
>-|TRBV7-8|TRBJ2-3|TRBD2
TGTGCCAGCAGTAGGACTAGCGGGCTCACAGATACGCAGTATTTT
CASSRTSGLTDTQYF
>-|TRBV5-1|TRBJ1-1|TRBD1
TGCGCCAGCAGAACAGGGACAGGAGGCAGGGCTGAAGCTTTCTTT
CASRTGTGGRAEAFF
>-|TRBV3-1/TRBV3-2|TRBJ2-7|TRBD2
TGTGCCAGCAGCCAAGGCCCTCCGGGGACTACAAACGAGCAGTACTTC
CASSQGPPGTTNEQYF
>-|TRBV11-3|TRBJ2-2|TRBD1
TGTGCCAGCAGCATAGGACAGGGAGGGAACACCGGGGAGCTGTTTTTT
CASSIGQGGNTGELFF
>few|TRBV5-1|TRBJ2-2|TRBD2
TGCGCCAGCAGCTTGGGAGCGGGGGGCCCCACCGGGGAGCTGTTTTTT
CASSLGAGGPTGELFF
>-|TRBV3-1/TRBV3-2|TRBJ2-1|-
TGTGCCAGCAGCCACTGGCAAAACAATGAGCAGTTCTTC
CASSHWQNNEQFF
>-|TRBV4-3|TRBJ2-1|TRBD1
TGCGCCAGCAGCCAAGATTGGGGCGGACAGGGGCAAAATGAGCAGTTCTTC
CASSQDWGGQGQNEQFF
>-|TRBV2|TRBJ1-1|-
TGTGCCAGCAGTGTCCTTCCTTCGAACACTGAAGCTTTCTTT
CASSVLPSNTEAFF
>-|TRBV3-1/TRBV3-2|TRBJ2-1|TRBD2
TGTGCCAGCAGCCCCCGGCTAGCGGGAGGGAATTACAATGAGCAGTTCTTC
CASSPRLAGGNYNEQFF
>once|TRBV5-1|TRBJ1-1|-
TGCGCCAGCAGCCATGGGCGGGGGATGTACACTGAAGCTTTCTTT
CASSHGRGMYTEAFF
>-|TRBV30|TRBJ1-3|-
TGTGCCTGGACCCCGGGTCAGGGAAAAATAGGAGGAAACACCATATATTTT
CAWTPGQGKIGGNTIYF
>-|TRBV10-1|TRBJ1-1|-
TGCGCCAGCAGTGAGTCGATGGAGGGTTGGAACACTGAAGCTTTCTTT
CASSESMEGWNTEAFF
>-|TRBV18|TRBJ1-5|-
TGTGCCAGCTCCCCCACGGGGGGCAATCAGCCCCAGCATTTT
CASSPTGGNQPQHF
>-|TRBV30|TRBJ2-5|-
TGTGCCTGGAGTAGGGTCGGGACATACAAGAAGGCCCAGTACTTC
CAWSRVGTYKKAQYF
>-|TRBV6-2/TRBV6-3|TRBJ2-7|TRBD2
TGTGCCAGCAGTTACCCGGGACTAGCGGGGGGCCTCACCCTCTCCTACGAGCAGTACTTC
CASSYPGLAGGLTLSYEQYF
>-|TRBV2|TRBJ2-1|-
TGTGCCAGCGGAAGACTTTACAATGAGCAGTTCTTC
CASGRLYNEQFF
>-|TRBV30|TRBJ2-5|-
TGTGCCTGGAGTAAGATGGTCAGGGGTCTGAATCTAGGAGAGACCCAGTACTTC
CAWSKMVRGLNLGETQYF
>-|TRBV2|TRBJ2-3|-
TGTGCCAGCAGTGAAGCGAATAGGGGTACGCAGTATTTT
CASSEANRGTQYF
>-|TRBV7-3|TRBJ2-2|-
TGTGCCAGCAGCTTAAGTAACAGCTACACCGGGGAGCTGTTTTTT
CASSLSNSYTGELFF
>once|TRBV5-4|TRBJ2-3|TRBD1
TGTGCCAGCAGCACCCAACAGGGGAGCACAGATACGCAGTATTTT
CASSTQQGSTDTQYF
>few|TRBV7-2|TRBJ2-3|TRBD2
TGTGCCAGCAGCCGCCTAGCGGGAGGGGGGGGCACAGATACGCAGTATTTT
CASSRLAGGGGTDTQYF